Presented here are 18 T cell receptor beta chains from one specimen sequenced in a study of spatial heterogeneity in lung cancer. Time point specified: sample taken at primary tumor resection. Sequencing of whole RNA from tumor, nontumor lung or frozen PBMC involved no sorting. From the 5' RACE reads, TCRdb called clonotypes with MiXCR, one entry per CDR3 protein. The sample contains 9,000 to 13,000 distinct CDR3 sequences, roughly 6.2% of which appear only once. This material consisted of PBMCs, taken at surgery. The receptors were gathered from a male donor with early-stage non-small cell lung cancer.

The table lists this clonotype with many counts. The library was built for alpha chains, so this beta chain is an off-target read and its size means little. The chain couples TRBV27 to TRBJ1-5, with TRBD1 matching 8 bases. V lost 5 bases, J lost 1 base, and 4 bases stayed unmatched. This CDR3 has 15 residues. CDR1 and CDR2 from the germline V gene are MNHEY and SMNVEV (reference sequence). The CDR3 DNA reads as TGTGCCAGCAGTCCACGGACAGGGAGCAATCAGCCCCAGCATTTT. Translating gives CASSPRTGSNQPQHF.

On this clonotype: Because this beta chain is a stray read in a library intended to capture alpha chains, its abundance should not be given much weight. The chain joins TRBV6-5 to TRBJ2-1; possibly TRBD2 for D (6 bases). Germline V CDR1 and CDR2: MNHEY, SVGAGI. CDR3 length equals 13 residues. The V end was cut by 9 bases, the J end by 5 bases, with 14 bases between. CDR3 bases: TGTGCCAGTCTCGGGACTGCTAACAATGAGCAGTTCTTC. Its protein product is CASLGTANNEQFF.

This clonotype has a count of ten or more. A library made for alpha chains picked up this beta chain off target, so its size means little. The CDR3 sequence: CASSSGPISYEQYF. CDR3 sequence (DNA): TGTGCCAGCAGCTCGGGACCCATCTCCTACGAGCAGTACTTC. The J gene is TRBJ2-7, the V gene TRBV7-9; TRBD1 or TRBD2 may be the D gene (5 bases each). V lost 4 bases, J lost 0 bases, and 10 bases lay in between. The CDR3 has 14 residues. CDR1 and CDR2 (germline): SEHNR, FQNEAQ (reference sequence).

This clonotype is labeled as medium-sized. Because this beta chain is a stray read in a library intended to capture alpha chains, its abundance should not be given much weight. The chain is built from TRBV28 and TRBJ2-5; D gene ambiguous. V lost 4 bases and J 5 bases, leaving 14 bases between the germline ends. Germline CDR1 and CDR2: MDHEN and SYDVKM. The CDR3 consists of 14 residues. The CDR3 spells CASSSASRVETQYF. In DNA, the CDR3 is TGTGCCAGCAGTTCAGCCAGTAGGGTCGAGACCCAGTACTTC.

This clonotype was seen once. In a library made to pick up alpha chains, this beta chain is a stray read with a size that means little. The chain joins TRBV6-5 to TRBJ1-5; TRBD1 agrees at 7 bases. This CDR3 region has 15 residues. With V trimmed by 5 bases and J by 4 bases, 8 bases remained unmatched. In germline, CDR1 is MNHEY, CDR2 SVGAGI. CDR3 loop: CASSVRRGQNQPQHF. For the CDR3, the DNA is TGTGCCAGCAGTGTCAGGAGGGGACAGAATCAGCCCCAGCATTTT.

On this clonotype: The library was designed around alpha chains, so this beta chain is a stray read whose abundance carries little weight. In nucleotides, the CDR3 is TGTGCCAGCCATAGGAAAAAGTTCTGGGACACTGAAGCTTTCTTT. Translation gives CASHRKKFWDTEAFF. The chain couples TRBV28 to TRBJ1-1; no reliable D call. V shed 8 bases and J shed 3 bases, with 19 bases lying between them. Germline CDR1 MDHEN, CDR2 SYDVKM. The CDR3 contains 15 residues.

By its share, this clonotype is medium-sized. Since the library was made to target alpha chains, this beta chain is a stray read and its abundance is not meaningful. The V gene is TRBV6-5, the J gene TRBJ1-1; D remains ambiguous. CDR1 is MNHEY and CDR2 is SVGAGI in the germline V gene. V was clipped by 6 bases and J by 1 base, with 15 bases between them. The CDR3 runs 15 residues. The CDR3 sequence is CASSPNKGGNTEAFF. The CDR3 nucleotides read TGTGCCAGCAGCCCAAACAAGGGCGGGAACACTGAAGCTTTCTTT.

About this clonotype: This beta chain represents an off-target read in a library built for alpha chains; its size is of limited meaning. The rearrangement uses TRBV2 and TRBJ2-1; a weak D match, TRBD1 (5 bases). This CDR3 has 14 residues. The ends were cut back, 8 bases at V and 6 bases at J, with 17 bases in the middle. Germline-derived CDR1 and CDR2 are SNHLY and FYNNEI. The CDR3 reads CASQPATVFNEQFF. As DNA, the CDR3 is TGTGCCAGCCAGCCCGCGACAGTTTTCAATGAGCAGTTCTTC.

Relative to its sample, this clonotype is medium-sized. This beta chain lies outside the target of a library built for alpha chains; its clone size means little. The chain employs TRBV10-3 and TRBJ2-3; 7 nucleotides align to TRBD2. The CDR3 extends over 14 amino acids. Germline lookup yields CDR1 ENHRY and CDR2 SYGVKD. V was clipped by 11 bases and J by 1 base; unmatched bases: 9. CDR3 nucleotides: TGTGCCGCAGAACCTGGACTAGGCACAGATACGCAGTATTTT. Its translation: CAAEPGLGTDTQYF.

By sample fraction, this clonotype is medium-sized. Since it is a stray read in a library aimed at alpha chains, this beta chain has a size that is not meaningful. The V gene is TRBV29-1, the J gene TRBJ2-1, with 7 bases fitting TRBD1. The V segment lost 6 bases and the J segment 7 bases; nucleotides outside the gene matches: 6. Per germline, CDR1 SQVTM and CDR2 ANQGSEA. The CDR3 is made up of 12 amino acids. The CDR3 reads CSVGLRGNEQFF. In DNA form, the CDR3 reads TGCAGCGTCGGGCTCAGGGGGAATGAGCAGTTCTTC.

This clonotype was counted only a few times. This beta chain was picked up by a library intended for alpha chains and is off target, so its count carries little meaning. The chain uses TRBV12-3 or TRBV12-4 and TRBJ2-7; TRBD1 matches at 7 bases. The trim removed 5 bases at V and 3 bases at J, leaving 4 bases unmatched. The CDR3 sequence is 13 residues long. The DNA of the CDR3 is TGTGCCAGCAGTCCCCGGACAGGCTACGAGCAGTACTTC. It is translated as CASSPRTGYEQYF.

As to this clonotype: Since the library was made to target alpha chains, this beta chain is a stray read and its abundance is not meaningful. The chain couples TRBV10-2 to TRBJ2-1; tentative D call: TRBD2 (6 bases). Per germline, CDR1 WSHSY and CDR2 SAAADI. The CDR3 extends over 14 amino acids. V lost 4 bases, J lost 3 bases, and 10 bases lay in between. CDR3 in amino acids: CASSVAGNYNEQFF. CDR3 coding DNA: TGCGCCAGCAGTGTGGCGGGAAACTACAATGAGCAGTTCTTC.

By its share, this clonotype is medium-sized. As an off-target read in a library built for alpha chains, this beta chain has a frequency of little significance. The chain combines TRBV4-1 with TRBJ2-6; 8 bases are shared with TRBD1. CDR1 and CDR2 (germline): MGHRA, YSYEKL. Trimming at V came to 0 bases and at J to 3 bases, leaving 4 bases not matched to a gene. This CDR3 contains 17 residues. CDR3 protein: CASSQDQGARGANVLTF. As DNA, the CDR3 is TGCGCCAGCAGCCAAGATCAGGGGGCGCGTGGGGCCAACGTCCTGACTTTC.

This clonotype is labeled medium-sized. This beta chain turned up in a library designed for alpha chains; as an off-target read, its abundance says little. The chain carries TRBV4-2 and TRBJ2-3; 7 bases are a match to TRBD2. J gave up 2 bases and V 4 bases, and 6 bases lay outside the gene matches. Germline lookup yields CDR1 LGHNA and CDR2 YNFKEQ. The CDR3 covers 15 residues. The chain's CDR3 is CASSRMRGTTDTQYF. The DNA of the CDR3 is TGTGCCAGCAGCCGAATGCGGGGGACCACAGATACGCAGTATTTT.

Many counts were recorded for this clonotype. This beta chain lies outside the target of a library built for alpha chains; its clone size means little. The chain uses TRBV20-1 and TRBJ1-2; TRBD1 matches 10 bases. The CDR3 spans 15 residues. Trimming took 3 bases from V and 6 from J; bases not matched to a gene: 10. Germline CDR1 reads DFQATT; CDR2 reads SNEGSKA (reference sequence). CDR3 amino acids: CSASSGQGVLDGYTF. The CDR3, as DNA: TGCAGTGCTAGTAGCGGACAGGGGGTTCTAGATGGCTACACCTTC.

On this clonotype itself: Since it is a stray read in a library aimed at alpha chains, this beta chain has a size that is not meaningful. The rearrangement uses TRBV14 and TRBJ2-1; TRBD2 matches at 9 bases. The germline V gene encodes CDR1 SGHDN and CDR2 FVKESK. The V gene end was trimmed by 0 bases and the J gene end by 7 bases; junction bases not matched to a gene: 7. This CDR3 is 16 amino acids long. CDR3 nucleotides: TGTGCCAGCAGCCAAGATGCTAGCGGGACAACAAATGAGCAGTTCTTC. Its translation: CASSQDASGTTNEQFF.

Concerning this clonotype itself: A library made for alpha chains picked up this beta chain off target, so its size means little. The gene calls are TRBV3-1 and TRBJ1-5, with D possibly being TRBD1 (5 bases). This CDR3 contains 16 residues. In germline, CDR1 is LGHDT, CDR2 YNNKEL (reference sequence). The V end lost 4 bases, the J end lost 0 bases, and 13 bases lay between the germline ends. The CDR3: CASSRSTDLSNQPQHF. CDR3 bases: TGTGCCAGCAGCCGGTCGACAGACCTTAGCAATCAGCCCCAGCATTTT.

About this clonotype: Being off target in a library aimed at alpha chains, this beta chain has a size of little meaning. This chain connects TRBV7-9 to TRBJ1-5, with D possibly being TRBD1 (6 bases). Trimming took 5 bases from V and 7 from J, leaving 12 bases between them. The length of the CDR3 is 13 residues. Germline CDR1 SEHNR, CDR2 FQNEAQ (reference sequence). The CDR3 bases are TGTGCCAGCAGCGAGGGACAAATGCAGCCCCAGCATTTT. Translating it yields CASSEGQMQPQHF.